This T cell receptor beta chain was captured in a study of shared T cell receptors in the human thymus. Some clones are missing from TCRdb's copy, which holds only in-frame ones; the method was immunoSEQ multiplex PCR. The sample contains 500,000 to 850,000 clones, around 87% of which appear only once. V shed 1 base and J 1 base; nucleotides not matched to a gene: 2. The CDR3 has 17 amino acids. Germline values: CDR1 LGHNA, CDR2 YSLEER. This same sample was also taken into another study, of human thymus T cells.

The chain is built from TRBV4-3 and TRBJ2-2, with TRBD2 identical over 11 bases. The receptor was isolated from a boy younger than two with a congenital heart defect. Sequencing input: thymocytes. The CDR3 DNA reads TGCGCCAGCAGCCAAGTCACTAGCGGGGGGAACACCGGGGAGCTGTTTTTT. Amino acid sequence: CASSQVTSGGNTGELFF.